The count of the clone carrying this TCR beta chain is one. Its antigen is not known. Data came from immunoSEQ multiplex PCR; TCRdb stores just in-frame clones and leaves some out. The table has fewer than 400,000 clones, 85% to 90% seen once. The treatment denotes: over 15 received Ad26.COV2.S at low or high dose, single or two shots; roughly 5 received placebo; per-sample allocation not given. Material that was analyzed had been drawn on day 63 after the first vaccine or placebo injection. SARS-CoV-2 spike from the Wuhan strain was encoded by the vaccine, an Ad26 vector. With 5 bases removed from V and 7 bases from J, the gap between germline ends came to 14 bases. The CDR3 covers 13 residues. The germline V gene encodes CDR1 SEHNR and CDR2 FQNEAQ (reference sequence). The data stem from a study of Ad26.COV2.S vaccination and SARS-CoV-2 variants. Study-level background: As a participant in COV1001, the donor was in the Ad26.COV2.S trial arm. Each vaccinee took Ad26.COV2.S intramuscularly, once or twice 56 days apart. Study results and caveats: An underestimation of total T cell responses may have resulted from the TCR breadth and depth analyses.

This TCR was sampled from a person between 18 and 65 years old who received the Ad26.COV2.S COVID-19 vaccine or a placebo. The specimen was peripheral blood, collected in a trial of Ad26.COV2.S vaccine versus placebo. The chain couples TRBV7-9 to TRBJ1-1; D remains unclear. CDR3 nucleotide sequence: TGTGCCAGCAGCGAAGCAGGAAGCGATGAAGCTTTCTTT. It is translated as CASSEAGSDEAFF. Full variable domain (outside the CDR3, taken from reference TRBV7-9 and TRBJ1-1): DTGVSQNPRHKITKRGQNVTFRCDPISEHNRLYWYRQTLGQGPEFLTYFQNEAQLEKSRLLSDRFSAERPKGSFSTLEIQRTEQGDSAMYLCASSEAGSDEAFFGQGTRLTVV.